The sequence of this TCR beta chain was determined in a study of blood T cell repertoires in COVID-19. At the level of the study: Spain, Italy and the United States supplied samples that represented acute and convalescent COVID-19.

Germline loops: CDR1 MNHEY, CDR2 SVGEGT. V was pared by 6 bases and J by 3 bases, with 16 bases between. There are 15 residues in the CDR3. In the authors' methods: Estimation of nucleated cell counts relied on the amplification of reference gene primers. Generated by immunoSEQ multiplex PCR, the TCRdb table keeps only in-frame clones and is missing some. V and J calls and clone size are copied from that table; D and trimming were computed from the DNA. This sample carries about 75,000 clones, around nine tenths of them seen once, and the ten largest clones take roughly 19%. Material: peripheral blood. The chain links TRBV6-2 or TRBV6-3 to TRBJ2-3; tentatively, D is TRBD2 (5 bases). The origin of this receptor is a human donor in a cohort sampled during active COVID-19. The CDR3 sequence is CASSPQRTGTDTQYF. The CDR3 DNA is TGTGCCAGCAGCCCACAGCGTACGGGGACAGATACGCAGTATTTT.